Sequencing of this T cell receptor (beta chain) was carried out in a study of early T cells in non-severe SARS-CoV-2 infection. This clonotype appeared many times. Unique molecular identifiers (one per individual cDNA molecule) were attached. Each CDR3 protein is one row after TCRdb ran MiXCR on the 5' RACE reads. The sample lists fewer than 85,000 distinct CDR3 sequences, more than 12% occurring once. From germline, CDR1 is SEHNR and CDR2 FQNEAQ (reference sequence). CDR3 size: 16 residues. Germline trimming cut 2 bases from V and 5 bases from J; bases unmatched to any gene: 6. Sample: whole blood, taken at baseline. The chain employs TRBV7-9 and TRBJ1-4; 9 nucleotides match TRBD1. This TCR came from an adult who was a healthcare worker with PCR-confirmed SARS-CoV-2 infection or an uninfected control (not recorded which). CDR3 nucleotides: TGTGCCAGCAGCTTAAAATGGGACAGGGAGAATGAAAAACTGTTTTTT. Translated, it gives CASSLKWDRENEKLFF.